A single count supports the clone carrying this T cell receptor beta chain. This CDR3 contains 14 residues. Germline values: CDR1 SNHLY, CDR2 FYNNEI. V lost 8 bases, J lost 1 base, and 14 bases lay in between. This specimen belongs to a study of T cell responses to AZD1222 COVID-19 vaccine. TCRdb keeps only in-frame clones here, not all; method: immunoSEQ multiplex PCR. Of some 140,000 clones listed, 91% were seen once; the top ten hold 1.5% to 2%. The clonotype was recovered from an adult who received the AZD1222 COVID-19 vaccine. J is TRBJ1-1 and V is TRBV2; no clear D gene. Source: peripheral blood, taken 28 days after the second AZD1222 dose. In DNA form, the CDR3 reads TGTGCCAGCCACACTCCACGGCGGAACACTGAAGCTTTCTTT. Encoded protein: CASHTPRRNTEAFF.